These T cell receptor beta chains were read from a single sample in a study of blood T cell repertoires in COVID-19. The protocol was immunoSEQ multiplex PCR, while the TCRdb copy is restricted to in-frame clones and leaves out a portion. The table includes 200,000 to 250,000 clones, about 93% detected once. Sequencing input: PBMCs or T cells enriched from blood (not recorded which). Receptors originate from a woman between 18 and 29 years old who had recovered from COVID-19. The CDR3 runs from the conserved cysteine through the conserved F or W. The D gene is left open where the match is weak. Size is omitted from some rows. Given values are once, few, many or a class for expanded clones.

clone_size,d_call,j_call,v_call,cdr3_nt,cdr3_aa
once,TRBD2,TRBJ2-7,TRBV5-1,TGCGCCAGCAGTTCCGGGACTAGCGGGGGGTTTACCTACGAGCAGTACTTC,CASSSGTSGGFTYEQYF
-,TRBD1,TRBJ1-5,TRBV19,TGTGCCAGTCAAGTCGCGGGACAGGGGCGACAGCCCCAGCATTTT,CASQVAGQGRQPQHF
once,-,TRBJ2-2,TRBV19,TGTGCCAGTAGTATAGAGCGGAACACCGGGGAGCTGTTTTTT,CASSIERNTGELFF
-,-,TRBJ1-2,TRBV5-1,TGCGCCAGCAGCTTGACAGATAACTATGGCTACACCTTC,CASSLTDNYGYTF
-,-,TRBJ2-1,TRBV13,TGTGCCAGCAGGCAAGGGGCGAGACCCTACAATGAGCAGTTCTTC,CASRQGARPYNEQFF
-,-,TRBJ2-1,TRBV5-1,TGCGCCAGCAGCCTAGGGGAGGATGAGCAGTTCTTC,CASSLGEDEQFF
-,-,TRBJ1-5,TRBV4-2,TGTGCCAGCAGCCAAGATCGGAGGGGAACTCAGCCCCAGCATTTT,CASSQDRRGTQPQHF
-,-,TRBJ1-3,TRBV4-1,TGCGCCAGCAGCCCCTCGGAAGGGGCTGGAAACACCATATATTTT,CASSPSEGAGNTIYF
-,-,TRBJ1-1,TRBV12-1,TGTGCCAGCATAGGGACAGGAAACACTGAAGCTTTCTTT,CASIGTGNTEAFF
-,TRBD1,TRBJ1-2,TRBV27,TGTGCCAGCAGCCGGGACAGGGAAAACTATGGCTACACCTTC,CASSRDRENYGYTF
-,TRBD1,TRBJ1-2,TRBV5-8,TGTGCCAGCAGCCCGCTTAAAGGACAGGGGAACTATGGCTACACCTTC,CASSPLKGQGNYGYTF
-,TRBD1,TRBJ1-2,TRBV5-4,TGTGCCAGCAGCCTGACAGGGGATTATGGCTACACCTTC,CASSLTGDYGYTF
-,-,TRBJ2-7,TRBV5-6,TGTGCCAGCAGCTTGGGGGGCATCCCCTCCTACGAGCAGTACTTC,CASSLGGIPSYEQYF
-,-,TRBJ1-2,TRBV19,TGTGCCAGTAAATCGGGTCCTTTCTATGGCTACACCTTC,CASKSGPFYGYTF
-,-,TRBJ2-2,TRBV28,TGTGCCAGCAGTTTGAGGGCCCTGGGCGCCGGGGAGCTGTTTTTT,CASSLRALGAGELFF
-,-,TRBJ1-2,TRBV19,TGTGCCAGTAGTACGATCGACAGGTTCAGGGGCTACACCTTC,CASSTIDRFRGYTF
-,TRBD1,TRBJ1-1,TRBV11-2,TGTGCCAGCAGCAAGGACAGGGGCGGCGAAGCTTTCTTT,CASSKDRGGEAFF
once,-,TRBJ2-7,TRBV5-5,TGTGCCAGCAGCTTAGAACAGCATAGCTCCTACGAGCAGTACTTC,CASSLEQHSSYEQYF
-,TRBD2,TRBJ2-1,TRBV6-5,TGTGCCAGCAGTCCAAGCGGGAGAGCCAACGGTGAGCAGTTCTTC,CASSPSGRANGEQFF
-,TRBD1,TRBJ2-7,TRBV6-2/TRBV6-3,TGTGCCAGCAGTAGAACAGGGGACGAGCAGTACTTC,CASSRTGDEQYF
-,-,TRBJ1-3,TRBV11-3,TGTGCCAGCAGCTCGGGAATTCCTGGAAACACCATATATTTT,CASSSGIPGNTIYF
-,-,TRBJ1-1,TRBV5-1,TGCGCCAGCAGGAGCGGGATCTCTGAAGCTTTCTTT,CASRSGISEAFF
-,TRBD2,TRBJ2-7,TRBV10-3,TGTGCCATCAGTCCTATAGCGGGAGTTAACTACGAGCAGTACTTC,CAISPIAGVNYEQYF
-,TRBD2,TRBJ2-1,TRBV19,TGTGCCAGTAGTCAATCGGGCGGGGGGCCTGTCAATGAGCAGTTCTTC,CASSQSGGGPVNEQFF
-,TRBD2,TRBJ2-5,TRBV19,TGTGCTAGCGGGGCTACCCAAGAGACCCAGTACTTC,CASGATQETQYF
-,-,TRBJ1-6,TRBV5-6,TGTGCCAGCAGCTCGGTCCGAAGCTCCTATAATTCACCCCTCCACTTT,CASSSVRSSYNSPLHF
-,-,TRBJ2-1,TRBV7-3,TGTGCCAGCAGCTTAGTCCCAGCGGAGCAGTTCTTC,CASSLVPAEQFF
-,TRBD1,TRBJ1-5,TRBV24-1,TGTGCCACCAGTGACAGTGGGACAGGAGGGGGTCAGCCCCAGCATTTT,CATSDSGTGGGQPQHF
-,TRBD1,TRBJ1-6,TRBV6-2/TRBV6-3,TGTGCCAGCAGCGGGGGACAGTATAATTCACCCCTCCACTTT,CASSGGQYNSPLHF
-,-,TRBJ2-7,TRBV7-3,TGTGCCAGCAGCTTAACGGGACGGGAGAGCTCCTACGAGCAGTACTTC,CASSLTGRESSYEQYF
-,-,TRBJ2-7,TRBV7-8,TGTGCCAGCAGCCCGACGGCGGGCGTCCCCTACGAGCAGTACTTC,CASSPTAGVPYEQYF
-,-,TRBJ2-3,TRBV5-4,TGTGCCAGCAGCTTGGAGGGGGGGCTCGCAGATACGCAGTATTTT,CASSLEGGLADTQYF
-,TRBD1,TRBJ2-3,TRBV5-1,TGCGCCAGCAGCCCGAGGGACAGCTCCACAGATACGCAGTATTTT,CASSPRDSSTDTQYF
-,-,TRBJ2-1,TRBV5-1,TGCGCCAGCAGCTTGGGGGACACTTACAATGAGCAGTTCTTC,CASSLGDTYNEQFF